One T cell receptor beta chain is described in this entry. Original handling: Amplification of reference gene primers provided the estimated nucleated cell counts. Data came from immunoSEQ multiplex PCR; TCRdb stores just in-frame clones and leaves some out. The DNA gave D and trimming, while V, J and clone size come from that table. The data contain roughly 99,000 clones, 80% to 85% of them singletons. The data belong to a study of blood T cell repertoires in COVID-19. The overall study: The United States, Italy and Spain supplied acute and convalescent COVID-19 samples. The analysed material was cDNA or gDNA that came from T cells, B-cell-depleted T cells, or PBMCs.

Looked up from germline, CDR1 is SGHTA and CDR2 is FQGNSA. The CDR3 is 14 amino acids. Trimming took 7 bases from V and 0 from J, leaving 12 bases between them. The sample taken for sequencing was peripheral blood. The TCR originated in a man in his 70s with acute or convalescent COVID-19. The J gene is TRBJ1-1, the V gene TRBV7-2; D uncertain. CDR3 in DNA: TGTGCCAGCAACCACTATAGAGTGAACACTGAAGCTTTCTTT. It specifies CASNHYRVNTEAFF. Full variable domain (missing parts from reference TRBV7-2 and TRBJ1-1): GAGVSQSPSNKVTEKGKDVELRCDPISGHTALYWYRQSLGQGLEFLIYFQGNSAPDKSGLPSDRFSAERTGGSVSTLTIQRTQQEDSAVYLCASNHYRVNTEAFFGQGTRLTVV.